Each of the 28 T cell receptor beta chains below was sequenced from the same sample in a study of T cells after yellow fever vaccination. TCRdb reprocessed the 5' RACE reads with MiXCR, giving one entry per CDR3 protein. The table includes under 20,000 distinct CDR3 sequences, 4% detected once. The specimen comprised PBMCs, either bulk or a sorted T-cell subset (CD4+, CD8+, memory, or dextramer-sorted; not recorded which), sampled 15 days after the yellow fever booster vaccination. Receptors were obtained from a man aged 25-45 years who received the YFV17D yellow fever vaccine.

This clonotype showed up many times. The chain carries TRBV10-3 and TRBJ2-7; D is possibly TRBD1 or TRBD2 (5 bases each). The CDR3 length is 11 residues. V shed 11 bases and J shed 6 bases, with 14 bases lying between them. Germline V CDR1 and CDR2: ENHRY, SYGVKD. The CDR3 spells CAGGQASEQYF. As DNA, the CDR3 is TGTGCCGGAGGACAAGCTTCCGAGCAGTACTTC.

At least ten counts were recorded for this clonotype. The chain recombines TRBV19 with TRBJ2-7; no reliable D call. The germline gives CDR1 LNHDA, CDR2 SQIVND (reference sequence). Between the trimmed V and J ends, which lost 3 bases and 0 bases, there was a span of 9 bases. The CDR3 length is 14 residues. The CDR3 region has the DNA TGTGCCAGTAGTATGGAAGTGTACTCCTACGAGCAGTACTTC. Protein sequence: CASSMEVYSYEQYF.

Sample share makes this clonotype medium-sized. The chain joins TRBV12-3 or TRBV12-4 to TRBJ2-1; 12 bases match TRBD2. There are 16 residues in the CDR3. V was pared by 5 bases and J by 7 bases, with 9 bases of the junction left unmatched. CDR3 amino acids: CASSPGGTSGWNEQFF. The CDR3 DNA reads as TGTGCCAGCAGTCCCGGCGGGACTAGCGGGTGGAATGAGCAGTTCTTC.

This clonotype was seen ten or more times. The V call is TRBV5-5, the J call TRBJ2-7, with D possibly being TRBD1 or TRBD2 (5 bases each). V lost 3 bases, J lost 0 bases, and 10 bases lay in between. Germline-derived CDR1 and CDR2 are SGHKS and YYEKEE (reference sequence). CDR3 length equals 14 residues. The CDR3 sequence: CASSYEGSSYEQYF. For the CDR3, the DNA is TGTGCCAGCAGCTACGAGGGGTCCTCCTACGAGCAGTACTTC.

This clonotype was seen ten or more times. The chain has TRBV18 and TRBJ2-1; possible D gene TRBD1, 6 bases. CDR1 is KGHSH, CDR2 LQKENI, per germline. V shed 3 bases and J shed 9 bases, with 21 bases lying between them. The CDR3 extends over 16 amino acids. This CDR3 is CASSPLKGQTWGEQFF. CDR3 DNA sequence: TGTGCCAGCTCACCTCTGAAGGGACAAACCTGGGGTGAGCAGTTCTTC.

This clonotype showed up many times. The V and J genes are TRBV20-1 and TRBJ2-3; 10 bases are a match to TRBD2. The length of the CDR3 is 18 residues. The ends lost 0 bases at V and 7 bases at J; junction bases unmatched: 16. Germline-derived CDR1 and CDR2 are DFQATT and SNEGSKA (reference sequence). The CDR3 spells CSARDITAGGSFTNTQYF. Here the CDR3 DNA reads TGCAGTGCTAGAGATATAACAGCGGGAGGGTCTTTCACGAATACGCAGTATTTT.

This clonotype was recorded many times. The chain joins TRBV29-1 to TRBJ2-1; no clear D gene. Trimming took off 4 bases at V and 2 bases at J, with 12 bases between the two ends. Germline V gene sequence: CDR1 SQVTM, CDR2 ANQGSEA. The CDR3 sequence is 14 residues long. The CDR3 spells CSVALSGPYNEQFF. In DNA form, the CDR3 reads TGCAGCGTTGCCCTCTCGGGCCCCTACAATGAGCAGTTCTTC.

This clonotype was seen at least ten times. The chain combines TRBV7-9 with TRBJ1-2, with D hard to call. The CDR3 totals 12 residues. Germline-derived CDR1 and CDR2 are SEHNR and FQNEAQ (reference sequence). The V gene lost 7 bases and the J gene lost 7 bases, with 13 bases spanning the gap. CDR3 in amino acids: CASTNRGFGYTF. Written as DNA, the CDR3 is TGTGCCAGCACCAACCGGGGTTTTGGCTACACCTTC.

This clonotype has a count of ten or more. The chain employs TRBV5-4 and TRBJ2-1; D is perhaps TRBD1 or TRBD2 (6 bases each). This CDR3 region has 13 residues. Looked up from germline, CDR1 is SGHNT and CDR2 is YYREEE (reference sequence). V gave up 0 bases and J gave up 10 bases, with 11 bases separating them. The CDR3 loop is CASSLAGGREQFF. For the CDR3, the DNA is TGTGCCAGCAGCTTGGCCGGGGGCAGAGAGCAGTTCTTC.

This clonotype was recorded many times. This sequence joins TRBV4-1 and TRBJ2-2, with D hard to call. CDR3 length equals 13 residues. Deletions cut 0 bases from V and 5 bases from J, with 4 bases between. The V gene's germline CDR1 is MGHRA and CDR2 YSYEKL. The CDR3: CASSQDITGELFF. The CDR3 DNA sequence: TGCGCCAGCAGCCAAGATATTACCGGGGAGCTGTTTTTT.

The sample holds many counts of this clonotype. The chain is built from TRBV27 and TRBJ2-7; D may be TRBD2 (6 bases). Between the trimmed V and J ends, which lost 4 bases and 3 bases, there was a span of 16 bases. The CDR3 is 15 residues long. Germline V gives CDR1 MNHEY, CDR2 SMNVEV (reference sequence). The CDR3 bases are TGTGCCAGCAGTTATGTCGGAGGGTCGGGCTACGAGCAGTACTTC. Protein: CASSYVGGSGYEQYF.

This clonotype was seen many times. This chain joins TRBV27 and TRBJ1-6, with 7 bases aligning to TRBD1. The CDR3 consists of 15 residues. Germline V gene lookup returns CDR1 MNHEY and CDR2 SMNVEV (reference sequence). Germline trimming cut 3 bases from V and 10 bases from J; bases unmatched to any gene: 9. This CDR3 reads CASSFIGQGESPLHF. DNA of the CDR3: TGTGCCAGCAGTTTCATAGGGCAGGGGGAGTCACCCCTCCACTTT.

At least ten counts were recorded for this clonotype. The rearrangement uses TRBV28 and TRBJ2-7; D unclear. CDR3 length: 15 amino acids. V was trimmed by 4 bases and J by 0 bases, leaving 13 bases between them. Germline lookup yields CDR1 MDHEN and CDR2 SYDVKM. The CDR3 sequence is CASSSRWGLSYEQYF. CDR3 nucleotides: TGTGCCAGCAGTTCCCGTTGGGGTCTCTCCTACGAGCAGTACTTC.

This clonotype was seen many times. The rearrangement links TRBV29-1 to TRBJ1-2, with a possible D match to TRBD1 (5 bases). The CDR3 is 12 amino acids. V lost 4 bases and J 7 bases, leaving 13 bases between the germline ends. Germline V CDR1 and CDR2: SQVTM, ANQGSEA. CDR3 residues: CSVASQGFGYTF. The CDR3 bases are TGCAGCGTTGCCTCCCAGGGATTTGGCTACACCTTC.

In its sample, this clonotype was seen many times. V gene TRBV7-3 combines with J gene TRBJ2-5; tentative D call: TRBD1 (5 bases). Germline V CDR1 and CDR2: SGHTA, FQGTGA. This CDR3 has 16 amino acids. The V and J ends lost 1 base and 2 bases respectively, with 14 bases between them. The CDR3 here is CASSLIGRTGQETQYF. For the CDR3, the DNA is TGTGCCAGCAGCTTAATAGGTCGAACAGGACAAGAGACCCAGTACTTC.

Many counts were recorded for this clonotype. The V and J genes are TRBV7-2 and TRBJ1-1; D unclear. Germline V gene lookup returns CDR1 SGHTA and CDR2 FQGNSA. This CDR3 region has 14 residues. V was pared by 5 bases and J by 8 bases, with 18 bases between. The CDR3 is CASSPRQAGREAFF. Here the CDR3 DNA reads TGTGCCAGCAGCCCCCGCCAGGCCGGACGCGAAGCTTTCTTT.

This clonotype has at least ten counts. The chain joins TRBV24-1 to TRBJ2-2; D uncertain. The CDR3 is 11 residues long. The V gene lost 1 base and the J gene lost 7 bases, with 0 bases spanning the gap. Germline V CDR1 and CDR2: KGHDR, SFDVKD. The CDR3 is CATSDFGELFF. Here the CDR3 DNA reads TGTGCCACCAGTGATTTCGGGGAGCTGTTTTTT.

This clonotype was counted many times. An end of the junction does not agree with germline; a read error may underlie this. The chain carries TRBV5-1 and TRBJ2-1, with D perhaps TRBD2 (5 bases). The length of the CDR3 is 12 residues. CDR1 and CDR2 from the germline V gene are SGHRS and YFSETQ. In DNA, the CDR3 is TGCGCCAGCAGCTTGGATCCAGCGAGGGTTCTCTTC. It encodes CASSLDPARVLF.

Ten or more counts support this clonotype. The chain combines TRBV7-8 with TRBJ2-7; D may be TRBD2 (5 bases). Germline lookup yields CDR1 SGHVS and CDR2 FQNEAQ. The germline V and J ends were trimmed by 5 bases and 5 bases, with 13 bases remaining between them. The CDR3 consists of 13 residues. This CDR3 is CASSQRSGNEQYF. CDR3 bases: TGTGCCAGCAGCCAAAGGTCCGGGAACGAGCAGTACTTC.

There are many counts of this clonotype. The gene calls are TRBV6-6 and TRBJ2-2; D gene unclear. Germline V gene data show CDR1 as MNHNY and CDR2 as SVGAGI (reference sequence). This CDR3 comprises 12 residues. Trimming shortened V by 6 bases and J by 2 bases, and 4 bases separated the two germline ends. Written as DNA, the CDR3 is TGTGCCAGCAGCCTAAACACCGGGGAGCTGTTTTTT. It translates to CASSLNTGELFF.

This clonotype occurred many times. The V call is TRBV6-5, the J call TRBJ2-1, with TRBD2 matching 10 bases. The CDR3 has 15 amino acids. V gave up 5 bases and J gave up 6 bases; unmatched junction bases: 7. CDR1 MNHEY and CDR2 SVGAGI come from the germline V gene. CDR3 nucleotide sequence: TGTGCCAGCAGTCCCGGGACTAGCGCCGTCAATGAGCAGTTCTTC. Protein sequence: CASSPGTSAVNEQFF.

This clonotype was observed at least ten times. V and J are TRBV11-2 and TRBJ2-2, with 10 bases lining up with TRBD2. Germline CDR1 and CDR2: SGHAT and FQNNGV. The CDR3 is made up of 17 amino acids. V lost 2 bases and J lost 8; bases outside the gene matches: 11. DNA for the CDR3: TGTGCCAGCAGCTTAATCCCAGCGGGAGGGCCCGGGGGGGAGCTGTTTTTT. Protein product: CASSLIPAGGPGGELFF. Drawing the rest from reference TRBV11-2 and TRBJ2-2, the complete variable domain is EAGVAQSPRYKIIEKRQSVAFWCNPISGHATLYWYQQILGQGPKLLIQFQNNGVVDDSQLPKDRFSAERLKGVDSTLKIQPAKLEDSAVYLCASSLIPAGGPGGELFFGEGSRLTVL.

Ten or more counts support this clonotype. The chain joins TRBV7-8 to TRBJ2-3, with D perhaps TRBD2 (6 bases). Trimming left V 2 bases short and J 4 bases short, with 13 bases between. CDR1 and CDR2 from the germline V gene are SGHVS and FQNEAQ. The CDR3 consists of 15 residues. CDR3 DNA sequence: TGTGCCAGCAGCTTAAAGAGGACGGGGGCAGATACGCAGTATTTT. It translates to CASSLKRTGADTQYF. Full variable domain (missing parts from reference TRBV7-8 and TRBJ2-3): GAGVSQSPRYKVAKRGQDVALRCDPISGHVSLFWYQQALGQGPEFLTYFQNEAQLDKSGLPSDRFFAERPEGSVSTLKIQRTQQEDSAVYLCASSLKRTGADTQYFGPGTRLTVL.

Comment on this clonotype: It may be a read error: a sequence one base away is much more abundant. CDR3 coding DNA: TGCGCCAGCTTGACTAGGGATGATACGCAGTATTTT. This translates into CASLTRDDTQYF. The chain uses TRBV10-2 and TRBJ2-3, with D tentatively TRBD2 (6 bases). V gave up 8 bases and J gave up 6 bases, with 12 bases separating them. Germline CDR1 reads WSHSY; CDR2 reads SAAADI. The CDR3 extends over 12 amino acids.

This clonotype was counted ten times or more. The chain carries TRBV20-1 and TRBJ2-1; D is unresolved. V was clipped by 3 bases and J by 0 bases, with 9 bases between them. Germline CDR1 reads DFQATT; CDR2 reads SNEGSKA (reference sequence). The CDR3 extends over 14 amino acids. The CDR3 coding sequence is TGCAGTGCTAGCGGTCTTGGCTCCTACAATGAGCAGTTCTTC. It translates to CSASGLGSYNEQFF.

This chain uses TRBV7-8 with TRBJ2-7; TRBD2 is a possible D gene (5 bases). This CDR3 is 13 amino acids long. From germline, CDR1 is SGHVS and CDR2 FQNEAQ. The germline V and J ends were trimmed by 5 bases and 3 bases, with 11 bases remaining between them. The chain's CDR3 is CASSPGLLYEQYF. In nucleotides, the CDR3 is TGTGCCAGCAGCCCCGGACTCCTCTACGAGCAGTACTTC.

Worth noting for this clonotype: A much larger clone differs by one base, so this may be a read error. This chain uses TRBV18 with TRBJ2-3, with TRBD2 identical over 8 bases. The CDR3 is 16 amino acids. The germline CDR1 and CDR2 sequences are KGHSH and LQKENI. V lost 6 bases to trimming and J lost 6 bases; unmatched junction nucleotides: 14. This CDR3 reads CASSLGGIGRADTQYF. CDR3 DNA sequence: TGTGCCAGCTCCCTCGGTGGTATCGGGAGGGCCGATACGCAGTATTTT. Full variable domain (outside the CDR3, taken from reference TRBV18 and TRBJ2-3): NAGVMQNPRHLVRRRGQEARLRCSPMKGHSHVYWYRQLPEEGLKFMVYLQKENIIDESGMPKERFSAEFPKEGPSILRIQQVVRGDSAAYFCASSLGGIGRADTQYFGPGTRLTVL.

There are a few counts of this clonotype. The rearrangement uses TRBV28 and TRBJ2-6; the D is unclear. Trimming shortened V by 3 bases and J by 1 base, and 7 bases separated the two germline ends. CDR1 is MDHEN and CDR2 is SYDVKM in the germline V gene. The CDR3 contains 15 residues. The CDR3 here is CASSLVGSGANVLTF. The CDR3 nucleotides read TGTGCCAGCAGTTTGGTGGGATCTGGGGCCAACGTCCTGACTTTC.